This T cell receptor (beta chain) was recovered during a study of early stage breast cancer tumors. General study results and limits: Tumor and normal breast were distinguished via blood comparison in about 90% of the 16 patients. Enriched TCRB sequences shared across patients were mostly commonly generated sequences.

Roughly 19-50 mg of tissue was diced for each tumor. The CDR3 has 13 amino acids. V lost 2 bases, J lost 5 bases, and 10 bases lay in between. Germline CDR1 SGDLS, CDR2 YYNGEE. Each sample had two DNA replicates, roughly 0.5 ug blood or roughly 1.6 ug tissue. Sequencing was performed with immunoSEQ multiplex PCR; in TCRdb, only in-frame clones are kept and a portion is missing. Found here are roughly 30,000 clones, about 60% of them singletons; the top ten hold around 8%. Turning to this clone: Its antigen is not identified.

This clonotype originated in a person aged 50-59 years with breast cancer. The J gene is TRBJ2-5, the V gene TRBV9; D is unclear. Sample: breast tumor tissue. CDR3: CASSVGQAETQYF. CDR3 DNA sequence: TGTGCCAGCAGCGTCGGTCAGGCTGAGACCCAGTACTTC. The whole variable domain, filled in from reference TRBV9 and TRBJ2-5, reads DSGVTQTPKHLITATGQRVTLRCSPRSGDLSVYWYQQSLDQGLQFLIQYYNGEERAKGNILERFSAQQFPDLHSELNLSSLELGDSALYFCASSVGQAETQYFGPGTRLLVL.